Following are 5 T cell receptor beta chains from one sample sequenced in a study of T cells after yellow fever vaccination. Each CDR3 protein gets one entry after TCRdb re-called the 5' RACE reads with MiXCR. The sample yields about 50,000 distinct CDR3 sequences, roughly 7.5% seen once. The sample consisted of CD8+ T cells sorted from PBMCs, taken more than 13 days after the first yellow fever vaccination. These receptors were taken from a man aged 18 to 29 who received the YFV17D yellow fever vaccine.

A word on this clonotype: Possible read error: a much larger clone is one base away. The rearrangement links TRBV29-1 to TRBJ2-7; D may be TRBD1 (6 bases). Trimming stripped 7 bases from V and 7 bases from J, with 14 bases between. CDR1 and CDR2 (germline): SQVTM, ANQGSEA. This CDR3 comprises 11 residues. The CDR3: CSDSGDGEQYF. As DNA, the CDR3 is TGCAGCGATTCAGGGGACGGGGAGCAGTACTTC.

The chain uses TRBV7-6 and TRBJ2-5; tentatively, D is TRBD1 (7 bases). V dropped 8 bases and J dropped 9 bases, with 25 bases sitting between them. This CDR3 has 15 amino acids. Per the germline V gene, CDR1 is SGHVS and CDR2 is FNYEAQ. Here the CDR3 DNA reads TGTGCCAGCCGCTCGGGGGCAGGGAGCCAGGGGGCCCAGTACTTC. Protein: CASRSGAGSQGAQYF.

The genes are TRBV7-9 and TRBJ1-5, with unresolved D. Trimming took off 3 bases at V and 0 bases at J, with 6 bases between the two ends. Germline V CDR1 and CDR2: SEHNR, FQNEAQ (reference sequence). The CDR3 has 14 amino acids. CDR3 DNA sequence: TGTGCCAGCAGCTTGGTCGATAGCAATCAGCCCCAGCATTTT. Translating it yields CASSLVDSNQPQHF.

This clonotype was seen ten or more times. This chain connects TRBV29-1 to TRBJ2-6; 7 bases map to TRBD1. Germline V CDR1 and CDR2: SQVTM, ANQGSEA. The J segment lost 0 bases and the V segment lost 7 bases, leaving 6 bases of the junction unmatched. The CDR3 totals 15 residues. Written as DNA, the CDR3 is TGCAGCGGCGCCACAGGGGACTCTGGGGCCAACGTCCTGACTTTC. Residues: CSGATGDSGANVLTF.

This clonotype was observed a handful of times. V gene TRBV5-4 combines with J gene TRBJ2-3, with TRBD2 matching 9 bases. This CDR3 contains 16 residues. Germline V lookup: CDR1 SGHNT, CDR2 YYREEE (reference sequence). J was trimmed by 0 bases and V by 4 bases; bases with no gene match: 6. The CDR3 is CASSGSAGGSTDTQYF. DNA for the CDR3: TGTGCCAGCAGCGGGTCAGCGGGGGGAAGCACAGATACGCAGTATTTT.